This T cell receptor beta chain was observed in a study of T cells after yellow fever vaccination. Regarding the study as a whole: On re-exposure, the response was weaker but peaked faster, at day 5 versus 15.

The CDR3 has 19 residues. J gave up 11 bases and V 4 bases, and 24 bases lay outside the gene matches. In germline, CDR1 is MNHNS, CDR2 SASEGT. Regarding this clonotype: Antigen specificity is unknown.

Via MiXCR, TCRdb re-called the 5' RACE reads, giving one row per CDR3 protein. Of some 340,000 distinct CDR3 sequences in the sample, around a tenth are singletons; the top ten hold around 3.2%. Sample: CD4+ T cells sorted from PBMCs, taken 45 days after the yellow fever booster vaccination. The chain couples TRBV6-1 to TRBJ1-5, with TRBD1 matching over 9 bases. This clonotype originated in a man younger than 35 who received the YFV17D yellow fever vaccine. CDR3 bases: TGTGCCAGCAGTGTCTCACTTACAGGGGGCGCGGGGCGGTTCGCGGCCCAGCATTTT. As protein: CASSVSLTGGAGRFAAQHF.